The clone carrying this T cell receptor beta chain was picked up a small number of times. Its specificity is unknown. These data are taken from a study of response to subunit inactivated influenza vaccine. Regarding the study as a whole: The authors offered the suggestion that each seasonal influenza vaccination recruits few new T cells.

TCRdb re-called the RT-PCR reads with MiXCR, one entry per CDR3 protein. The table has around 520,000 distinct CDR3 sequences, about 25% seen once; the top ten hold about 1.9%. The J segment lost 5 bases and the V segment lost 6 bases, leaving 5 bases of the junction unmatched. This CDR3 spans 13 amino acids. Per the germline V gene, CDR1 is DFQATT and CDR2 is SNEGSKA (reference sequence). The chain is built from TRBV20-1 and TRBJ2-2, with TRBD1 matching over 8 bases. The source of this sequence is a man aged 45 to 65 who received an inactivated influenza vaccine. This sample comprised CD4+ T cells sorted from PBMCs, obtained about 5 days after vaccination. The DNA for the CDR3 is TGCAGTGCACCTCGACAGGGGACCGGGGAGCTGTTTTTT. As protein: CSAPRQGTGELFF.